These T cell receptor beta chains were read from a single sample in a study of cytomegalovirus exposure and HLA in healthy donors. Profiling relied on immunoSEQ multiplex PCR, and the TCRdb table lists in-frame clones only, not all of them. The sample holds about 220,000 clones, 75% to 95% seen once. The sequenced sample was PBMCs. The origin of the receptors is a young woman in good health and CMV-seronegative. Both conserved end residues are part of each CDR3. The D gene is left open where the match is weak. Clone size is not always given. Where it is, it says once, few, many or a class for expanded clones.

clone size	V gene	D gene	J gene	CDR3 protein	CDR3 DNA
.	TRBV6-5	.	TRBJ1-3	CASSYRGFAGNTIYF	TGTGCCAGCAGTTACCGGGGGTTCGCGGGAAACACCATATATTTT
.	TRBV28	TRBD1	TRBJ1-1	CASSLWRGLFNTEAFF	TGTGCCAGCAGTTTATGGAGGGGGCTATTTAACACTGAAGCTTTCTTT
.	TRBV7-2	.	TRBJ2-1	CASSLAGGYNEQFF	TGTGCCAGCAGCTTAGCCGGGGGCTACAATGAGCAGTTCTTC
.	TRBV14	.	TRBJ2-2	CASSQVKNTGELFF	TGTGCCAGCAGCCAAGTCAAGAACACCGGGGAGCTGTTTTTT
once	TRBV27	TRBD1	TRBJ1-6	CASSSGQRNSPLHF	TGTGCCAGCAGTTCGGGACAGCGGAATTCACCCCTCCACTTT
.	TRBV6-1	.	TRBJ2-1	CASTIQRGEQFF	TGTGCCAGCACCATCCAACGGGGTGAGCAGTTCTTC
.	TRBV10-3	.	TRBJ1-1	CAISPLVGWTEAFF	TGTGCCATCAGTCCACTGGTGGGCTGGACTGAAGCTTTCTTT
.	TRBV7-9	.	TRBJ1-4	CASSLAPDKDEKLFF	TGTGCCAGCAGCTTAGCTCCAGATAAAGATGAAAAACTGTTTTTT
.	TRBV27	.	TRBJ1-6	CASSIRHENSPLHF	TGTGCCAGCAGTATACGACACGAAAATTCACCCCTCCACTTT
.	TRBV5-1	.	TRBJ2-4	CASSLVASENIQYF	TGCGCCAGCAGCTTAGTGGCTTCCGAAAACATTCAGTACTTC
.	TRBV5-1	TRBD2	TRBJ2-7	CASSTTSGGTYEQYF	TGCGCCAGCAGCACTACTAGCGGGGGAACCTACGAGCAGTACTTC
.	TRBV5-4	TRBD2	TRBJ2-7	CASTQGSSGRLREQYF	TGTGCCAGCACACAAGGGAGTAGCGGGAGGCTTCGCGAGCAGTACTTC
.	TRBV28	TRBD1	TRBJ1-2	CASSFVTGMNYGYTF	TGTGCCAGCAGTTTTGTGACAGGGATGAACTATGGCTACACCTTC
.	TRBV7-9	.	TRBJ2-1	CASSFGLERRIPSYNEQFF	TGTGCCAGCAGCTTTGGGTTAGAGCGGCGAATTCCCTCCTACAATGAGCAGTTCTTC
.	TRBV6-1	.	TRBJ2-7	CASNGRERYEQYF	TGTGCCAGCAACGGTAGGGAGAGGTACGAGCAGTACTTC
.	TRBV18	TRBD2	TRBJ2-2	CASSPPSGRGTGELFF	TGTGCCAGCTCACCACCGAGCGGGAGAGGGACCGGGGAGCTGTTTTTT
once	TRBV6-6	TRBD2	TRBJ2-7	CATRGAGALRDEQYF	TGTGCCACCCGAGGAGCGGGGGCCTTAAGAGACGAGCAGTACTTC